The source of this T cell receptor beta chain is a study of CDR3 diversity in severe acne. Using its own MiXCR run on the PCR reads, TCRdb lists one record per CDR3 protein. The data hold roughly 100,000 distinct CDR3 sequences, with roughly half observed a single time. This clonotype was seen many times. CDR1 and CDR2 from the germline V gene are SGHAT and FQNNGV. This CDR3 spans 15 amino acids. V dropped 5 bases and J dropped 3; count of bases not matched to a gene: 3. V gene TRBV11-2 combines with J gene TRBJ2-2, with TRBD2 identical over 10 bases. The material sequenced was blood. This receptor was obtained from a male donor with acne. DNA of the CDR3: TGTGCCAGCAGCCTGACTAGCGGGTACACCGGGGAGCTGTTTTTT. Protein sequence: CASSLTSGYTGELFF.